A single sample is the source of the 20 T cell receptor beta chains below, sequenced in a study of identical twins (dated by TCRdb to 2016 to 2017). To prepare the library, 5' RACE was applied. These reads were obtained on an Illumina HiSeq 2000. TCRdb cleaned the public reads at Q25 with fastp, built clones with MiXCR and kept in-frame beta chains. Under each unique CDR3 protein, matching rows form one entry showing the most common genes and DNA. This sample gives fewer than 800,000 distinct CDR3 sequences in total; just over 7% of them show up just once. Of the sample, 1.5% to 2% is held by the ten largest clones. These data are also associated with another study on yellow fever vaccine responses in identical twins.

Source material: PBMCs. The source of these receptors is a woman between 18 and 30 years old in good health.

The DNA for the CDR3 is TGCAGCGCTACGAGGACTAGCGGGGGGGAGACCCAGTACTTC. Translation gives CSATRTSGGETQYF. V gene TRBV29-1 combines with J gene TRBJ2-5; TRBD2 matches 14 bases. Per germline, CDR1 SQVTM and CDR2 ANQGSEA. CDR3 length equals 14 residues. Losses at the gene ends were 7 bases for V and 5 bases for J; bases not matched to a gene: 6.

V is TRBV3-1 and J is TRBJ1-2; no definite D call. Germline loops: CDR1 LGHDT, CDR2 YNNKEL (reference sequence). CDR3 length: 14 amino acids. Trimming removed 1 base at V and 0 bases at J, with 6 bases between. The CDR3 spells CASSQVVANYGYTF. The CDR3 nucleotides read TGTGCCAGCAGCCAAGTTGTCGCTAACTATGGCTACACCTTC.

Ten or more counts support this clonotype. This chain joins TRBV12-3 or TRBV12-4 and TRBJ2-7; D is perhaps TRBD1 (5 bases). The V gene lost 4 bases and the J gene lost 8 bases, with 24 bases spanning the gap. CDR3 size: 16 residues. CDR3 in DNA: TGTGCCAGCAGTTCTTCCTCGACAGATACCCTTACGAAGCAGTACTTC. It yields the protein CASSSSSTDTLTKQYF.

The table lists this clonotype with many counts. The V and J genes are TRBV28 and TRBJ2-2; tentative D call: TRBD1 (6 bases). The CDR3 runs 12 residues. Germline-derived CDR1 and CDR2 are MDHEN and SYDVKM. V was pared by 10 bases and J by 8 bases, with 14 bases between. CDR3 DNA sequence: TGTGCCACAGGCGGTGGGACAGGGGAGCTGTTTTTT. This gives the protein CATGGGTGELFF.

This clonotype was detected only a few times. In DNA form, the CDR3 reads TGTGCCAGCAGCTCAAGGGGGCCCAACAATGAGCAGTTCTTC. Its protein product is CASSSRGPNNEQFF. V usage is TRBV5-4 and J usage is TRBJ2-1, with 7 positions matching TRBD1. The length of the CDR3 is 14 residues. Germline V gene sequence: CDR1 SGHNT, CDR2 YYREEE (reference sequence). V trimming: 3 bases; J trimming: 5 bases; junction bases outside the gene matches: 5.

This clonotype was seen a few times. This chain joins TRBV5-1 and TRBJ2-1; tentative D call: TRBD2 (6 bases). The V gene lost 7 bases and the J gene lost 4 bases, with 15 bases spanning the gap. The CDR3 runs to 14 residues. Looked up from germline, CDR1 is SGHRS and CDR2 is YFSETQ. CDR3 nucleotide sequence: TGCGCCAGCTTCCCAGGAGGACTATACAATGAGCAGTTCTTC. Translated, it gives CASFPGGLYNEQFF.

The sample holds a few counts of this clonotype. The chain has TRBV14 and TRBJ2-7, with a possible D match to TRBD2 (6 bases). The CDR3 length is 14 residues. Per germline, CDR1 SGHDN and CDR2 FVKESK. Trimming pared 4 bases from V and 3 bases from J, leaving 13 bases between. CDR3 in amino acids: CASSRGRSGYEQYF. The CDR3 nucleotides are TGTGCCAGCAGCCGGGGCCGTAGCGGCTACGAGCAGTACTTC.

Many counts were recorded for this clonotype. The genes are TRBV4-2 and TRBJ1-5; D call uncertain. Germline CDR1 LGHNA, CDR2 YNFKEQ. Trimming took 0 bases from V and 0 from J, leaving 3 bases between them. The CDR3 has 14 residues. The CDR3 loop is CASSQDHSNQPQHF. CDR3 nucleotide sequence: TGTGCCAGCAGCCAAGACCATAGCAATCAGCCCCAGCATTTT.

The V call is TRBV6-5, the J call TRBJ2-7; D possibly matches TRBD1 or TRBD2 (5 bases each). The germline V and J ends were trimmed by 0 bases and 3 bases, with 18 bases remaining between them. Germline values: CDR1 MNHEY, CDR2 SVGAGI. CDR3 length equals 17 residues. The CDR3 DNA reads as TGTGCCAGCAGTTACTCGGGTAGAGATGAGGGGTGCTACGAGCAGTACGTC. Translation: CASSYSGRDEGCYEQYV.

This clonotype was observed a handful of times. The V and J genes are TRBV6-1 and TRBJ1-1, with 8 bases aligning to TRBD1. Germline V lookup: CDR1 MNHNS, CDR2 SASEGT. The V and J ends lost 6 bases and 3 bases, in that order; junction bases with no gene match: 9. The CDR3 has 15 residues. CDR3 nucleotides: TGTGCCAGCAGCCAAATGGTGGACAGGGACACTGAAGCTTTCTTT. Protein sequence: CASSQMVDRDTEAFF.

This clonotype was recorded a few times. The chain combines TRBV9 with TRBJ2-1; D gene ambiguous. Germline V gene sequence: CDR1 SGDLS, CDR2 YYNGEE. V gave up 0 bases and J gave up 6 bases, with 7 bases separating them. CDR3 length: 13 amino acids. The CDR3 DNA follows: TGTGCCAGCAGCGTAGAGGGAACCAATGAGCAGTTCTTC. Its protein is CASSVEGTNEQFF.

The chain employs TRBV2 and TRBJ1-5, with TRBD1 as a possible D gene (5 bases). Germline loops: CDR1 SNHLY, CDR2 FYNNEI. V was shortened by 6 bases and J by 0 bases, with 15 bases between the two germline ends. The CDR3 totals 16 residues. CDR3 sequence reads: CASSALQGGSNQPQHF. The CDR3 DNA sequence: TGTGCCAGCAGCGCCCTGCAGGGTGGTAGCAATCAGCCCCAGCATTTT.

The chain has TRBV29-1 and TRBJ1-2; D is ambiguous. Germline V gene sequence: CDR1 SQVTM, CDR2 ANQGSEA. CDR3 size: 12 residues. Between the trimmed V and J ends, which lost 5 bases and 4 bases, there was a span of 11 bases. CDR3 loop: CSVYREIYGYTF. The CDR3 nucleotides are TGCAGCGTTTATCGGGAGATCTATGGCTACACCTTC.

The gene calls are TRBV12-3 or TRBV12-4 and TRBJ2-5; TRBD2 aligns across 9 bases. V lost 2 bases and J lost 5; bases outside the gene matches: 12. This CDR3 comprises 17 residues. The CDR3 region is CASSLRASGTPGETQYF. The CDR3, as DNA: TGTGCCAGCAGTTTACGGGCTAGCGGGACCCCCGGGGAGACCCAGTACTTC.

The table lists this clonotype with a few counts. DNA for the CDR3: TGTGCCAGTAGTAGGGGGACTAGCGGGACCACAGATACGCAGTATTTT. This gives the protein CASSRGTSGTTDTQYF. The chain carries TRBV19 and TRBJ2-3, with 13 bases fitting TRBD2. CDR1 and CDR2 from the germline V gene are LNHDA and SQIVND (reference sequence). J lost 2 bases, V lost 4 bases, and 3 bases had no gene match. The CDR3 is 16 amino acids. Looking up the rest from reference TRBV19 and TRBJ2-3 gives the full variable domain: DGGITQSPKYLFRKEGQNVTLSCEQNLNHDAMYWYRQDPGQGLRLIYYSQIVNDFQKGDIAEGYSVSREKKESFPLTVTSAQKNPTAFYLCASSRGTSGTTDTQYFGPGTRLTVL.

The V gene is TRBV5-1, the J gene TRBJ2-5; D possibly corresponds to TRBD2 (6 bases). V dropped 3 bases and J dropped 5 bases, with 11 bases sitting between them. Per the germline V gene, CDR1 is SGHRS and CDR2 is YFSETQ. This CDR3 comprises 13 residues. The CDR3 is CASSWTMGETQYF. In nucleotides, the CDR3 is TGCGCCAGCAGCTGGACTATGGGGGAGACCCAGTACTTC.

Ten or more counts support this clonotype. This chain uses TRBV6-2 or TRBV6-3 with TRBJ1-1; unclear D gene. The CDR3 totals 14 residues. Germline values: CDR1 MNHEY, CDR2 SVGEGT. V was trimmed by 4 bases and J by 4 bases, leaving 13 bases between them. CDR3 DNA: TGTGCCAGCAGTTCTGACCGCCGACTCACTGAAGCTTTCTTT. Protein product: CASSSDRRLTEAFF.

This clonotype was observed at least ten times. V and J are TRBV2 and TRBJ1-5, with D possibly being TRBD1 (6 bases). Trimming removed 6 bases at V and 3 bases at J, with 12 bases between. Germline values: CDR1 SNHLY, CDR2 FYNNEI. CDR3 length: 14 amino acids. The CDR3 nucleotides are TGTGCCAGCAGCAGCGGGACACCCAATCAGCCCCAGCATTTT. Encoded protein: CASSSGTPNQPQHF.

This clonotype was seen only a few times. This chain joins TRBV5-1 and TRBJ2-1; TRBD1 or TRBD2 may be the D gene (5 bases each). Germline V gene sequence: CDR1 SGHRS, CDR2 YFSETQ. V lost 0 bases and J 8 bases, leaving 21 bases between the germline ends. The length of the CDR3 is 17 residues. Here the CDR3 DNA reads TGCGCCAGCAGCTTGGAAGTTGGTTGGGCCAGAGGGGATGAGCAGTTCTTC. It yields the protein CASSLEVGWARGDEQFF.

The chain joins TRBV14 to TRBJ1-2; no clear D gene. The ends were cut back, 5 bases at V and 0 bases at J, with 7 bases in the middle. The germline V gene encodes CDR1 SGHDN and CDR2 FVKESK. The CDR3 totals 13 residues. The CDR3 region is CASSKRSNYGYTF. In DNA form, the CDR3 reads TGTGCCAGCAGCAAACGATCTAACTATGGCTACACCTTC. Full variable domain (outside the CDR3, taken from reference TRBV14 and TRBJ1-2): EAGVTQFPSHSVIEKGQTVTLRCDPISGHDNLYWYRRVMGKEIKFLLHFVKESKQDESGMPNNRFLAERTGGTYSTLKVQPAELEDSGVYFCASSKRSNYGYTFGSGTRLTVV.